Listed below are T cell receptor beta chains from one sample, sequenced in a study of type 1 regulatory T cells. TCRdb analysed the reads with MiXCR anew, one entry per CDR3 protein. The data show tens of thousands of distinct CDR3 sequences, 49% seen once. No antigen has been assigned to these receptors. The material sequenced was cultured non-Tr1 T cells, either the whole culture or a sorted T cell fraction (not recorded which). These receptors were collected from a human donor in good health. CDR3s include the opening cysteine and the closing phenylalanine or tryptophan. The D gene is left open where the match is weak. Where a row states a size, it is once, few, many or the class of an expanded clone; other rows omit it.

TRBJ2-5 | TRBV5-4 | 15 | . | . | TGTGCCAGCAGCATACCCGGGACAAAGCAAGAGACCCAGTACTTC | CASSIPGTKQETQYF
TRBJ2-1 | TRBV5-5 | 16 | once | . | TGTGCCAGCAGCTTGGAGGCGGGGGCTCCGAGGAATGAGCAGTTCTTC | CASSLEAGAPRNEQFF
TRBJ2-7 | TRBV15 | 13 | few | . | TGTGCCACCAGCAGATTAGTGACCTACGAGCAGTACTTC | CATSRLVTYEQYF
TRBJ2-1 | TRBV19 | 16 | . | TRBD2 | TGTGCCAGTAGTATAGAAGGGGAGGGGCGCCATCGTGAGCAGTTCTTC | CASSIEGEGRHREQFF
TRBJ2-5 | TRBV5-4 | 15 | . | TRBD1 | TGTGCCAGCAACACCGGGACAGATTTCCAAGAGACCCAGTACTTC | CASNTGTDFQETQYF
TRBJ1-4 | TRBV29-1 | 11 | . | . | TGCAGCGCGGAAAGAAGTGAAAAACTGTTTTTT | CSAERSEKLFF
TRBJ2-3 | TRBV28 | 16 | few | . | TGTGCCAGCAGTTTACCCGGGGTAATTACCACAGATACGCAGTATTTT | CASSLPGVITTDTQYF
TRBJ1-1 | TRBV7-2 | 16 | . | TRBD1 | TGTGCCAGCAGCTTATTGCCGGGACAGCTAAACACTGAAGCTTTCTTT | CASSLLPGQLNTEAFF
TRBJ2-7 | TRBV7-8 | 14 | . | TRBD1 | TGTGCCAGCAGCGTAAACCGGGACAGGGTACGACTCGGCTTC | CASSVNRDRVRLGF
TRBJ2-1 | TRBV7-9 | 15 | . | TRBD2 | TGTGCCAGCAGCTTAGCTAGCGGGGGTTACAATGAGCAGTTCTTC | CASSLASGGYNEQFF
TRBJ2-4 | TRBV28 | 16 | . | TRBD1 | TGTGCCAGCAGTGAACCCGGACAGGGGGCCGGAGGGATTCAGTACTTC | CASSEPGQGAGGIQYF
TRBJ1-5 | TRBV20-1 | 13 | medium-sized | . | TGCAGTGCCCGGGATTTTAGCAATCAGCCCCAGCATTTT | CSARDFSNQPQHF
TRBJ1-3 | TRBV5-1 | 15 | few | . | TGCGCCAGCAGCCAAGACGTTATCTCTGGAAACACCATATATTTT | CASSQDVISGNTIYF
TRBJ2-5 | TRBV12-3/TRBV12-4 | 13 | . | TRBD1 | TGTGCCAGCAGTTGGACAGGGAGGGAGACCCAGTACTTC | CASSWTGRETQYF
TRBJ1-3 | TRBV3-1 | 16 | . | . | TGTGCCAGCAGCCGGGGGCGCGGGGGCTCTGGAAACACCATATATTTT | CASSRGRGGSGNTIYF
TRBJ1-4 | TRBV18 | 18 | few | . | TGTGCCAGCTCCCCCGTCGGTGGAGGGACCGCAACTAATGAAAAACTGTTTTTT | CASSPVGGGTATNEKLFF
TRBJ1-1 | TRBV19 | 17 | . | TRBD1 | TGTGCCAGTAGTATTACCGGGACAGGGAGCATGAACACTGAAGCTTTCTTT | CASSITGTGSMNTEAFF
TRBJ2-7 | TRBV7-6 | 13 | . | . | TGTGCCAGCAGCTCATACAACTCCTACGAGCAGTACTTC | CASSSYNSYEQYF
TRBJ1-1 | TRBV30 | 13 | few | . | TGTGCCTGGAGTAGACGGGGGGCGACTCAAGCTTTCTTT | CAWSRRGATQAFF
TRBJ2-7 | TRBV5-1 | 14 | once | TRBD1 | TGCGCCAGCAATACAGGGGACAGTCGTAACGAGCAGTACTTC | CASNTGDSRNEQYF
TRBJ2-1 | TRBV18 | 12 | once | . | TGTGCCAGCTCACCACCGACAGGTGAGCCGTTCTTC | CASSPPTGEPFF
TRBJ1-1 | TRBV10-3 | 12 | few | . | TGTGCCATCAGGGGAACAGGGACTGAAGCTTTCTTT | CAIRGTGTEAFF
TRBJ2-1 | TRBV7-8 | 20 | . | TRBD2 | TGTGCCAGCAGCGTTAGGTTTGGCGGGCTAGCGGGGGCCCTTTACAATGAGCGGTTCTTC | CASSVRFGGLAGALYNERFF
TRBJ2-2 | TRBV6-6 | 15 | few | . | TGTGCCAGCAGAGGGGGGGGGATGAACACCGGGGAGCTGTTTTTT | CASRGGGMNTGELFF
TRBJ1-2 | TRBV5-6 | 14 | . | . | TGTGCCAGCAGAAGGTTGGAATATAACTATGGCTACACCTTC | CASRRLEYNYGYTF
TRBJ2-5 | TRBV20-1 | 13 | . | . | TGCAGTGCTAGAGCACCAGTCCAAGAGACCCAGTACTTC | CSARAPVQETQYF
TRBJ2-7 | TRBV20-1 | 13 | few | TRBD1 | TGCAGTGCTACCGTAGGGACAGGGGGTGAGCAGTACTTC | CSATVGTGGEQYF
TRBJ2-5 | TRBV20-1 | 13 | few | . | TGCAGTGCCCCCCGTGCGTACCAAGAGACCCAGTACTTC | CSAPRAYQETQYF
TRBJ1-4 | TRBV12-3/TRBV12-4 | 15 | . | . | TGTGCCAGCAGTCCGTCGGGGTCAAGGGGGGAAAAACTGTTTTTT | CASSPSGSRGEKLFF
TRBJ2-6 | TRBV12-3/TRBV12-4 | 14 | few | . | TGTGCCAGCAGTTTTGGGCCTGGGGCCAACGTCCTGACTTTC | CASSFGPGANVLTF
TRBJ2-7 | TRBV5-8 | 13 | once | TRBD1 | TGTGCCAGCAGCCGGACAGGGCCCTACGAGCAGTACTTC | CASSRTGPYEQYF
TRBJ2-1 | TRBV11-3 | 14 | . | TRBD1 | TGTGCCAGCAGCCCACAGGGGGCTTGGAATGAGCAGTTCTTC | CASSPQGAWNEQFF